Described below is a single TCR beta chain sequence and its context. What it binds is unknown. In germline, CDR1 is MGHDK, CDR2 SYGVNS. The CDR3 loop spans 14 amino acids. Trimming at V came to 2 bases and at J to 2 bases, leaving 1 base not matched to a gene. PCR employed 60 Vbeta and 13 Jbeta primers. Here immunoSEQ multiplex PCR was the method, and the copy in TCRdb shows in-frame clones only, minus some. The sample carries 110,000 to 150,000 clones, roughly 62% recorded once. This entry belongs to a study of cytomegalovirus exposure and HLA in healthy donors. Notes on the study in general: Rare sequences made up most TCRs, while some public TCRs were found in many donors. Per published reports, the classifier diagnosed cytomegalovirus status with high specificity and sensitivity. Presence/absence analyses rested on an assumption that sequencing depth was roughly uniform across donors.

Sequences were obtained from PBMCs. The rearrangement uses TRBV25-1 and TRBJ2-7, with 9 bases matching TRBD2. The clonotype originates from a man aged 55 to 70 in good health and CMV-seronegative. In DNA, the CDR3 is TGTGCCAGCAGTGAAACTAGCGGGCCCTACGAGCAGTACTTC. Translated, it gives CASSETSGPYEQYF.